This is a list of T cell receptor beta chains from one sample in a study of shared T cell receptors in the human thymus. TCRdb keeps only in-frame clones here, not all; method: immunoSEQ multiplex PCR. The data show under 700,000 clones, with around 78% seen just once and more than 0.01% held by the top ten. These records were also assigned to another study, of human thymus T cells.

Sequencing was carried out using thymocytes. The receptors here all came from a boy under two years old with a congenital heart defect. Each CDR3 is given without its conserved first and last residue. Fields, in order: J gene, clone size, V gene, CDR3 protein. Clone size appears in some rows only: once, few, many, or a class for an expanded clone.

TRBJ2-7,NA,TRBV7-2,ASSNDVGSYEQY
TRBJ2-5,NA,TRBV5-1,ASSLGASQETQY
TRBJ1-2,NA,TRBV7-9,ASSLEQGLYGYT
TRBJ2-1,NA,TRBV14,ASSRPTGPYNEQF
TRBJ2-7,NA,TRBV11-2,ASLYRYEQY
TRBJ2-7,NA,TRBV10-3,AISELAGGGEQY
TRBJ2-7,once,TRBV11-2,ASSSPRTSGRNEQY
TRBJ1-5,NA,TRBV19,ASSIPFRDREGVYSNQPQH
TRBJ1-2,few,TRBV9,ASSAAGTGVGYT
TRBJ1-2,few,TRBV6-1,ASSEAWSYT
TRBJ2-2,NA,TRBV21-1,ASTPGQFNTGELF
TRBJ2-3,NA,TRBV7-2,ASSTPGLAGGRDTQY
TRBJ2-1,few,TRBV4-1,ASSQDGRNEQF
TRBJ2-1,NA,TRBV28,ASSFPTSGRGNEQF
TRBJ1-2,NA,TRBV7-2,ASSLDEGDLYGYT
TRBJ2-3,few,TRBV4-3,ASSQAMGGVPDTQY
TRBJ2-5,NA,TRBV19,ASSAPTGTPGETQY
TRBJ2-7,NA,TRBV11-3,ASSLGERPPYEQY
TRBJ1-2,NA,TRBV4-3,ASSQALDRYLLYGYT
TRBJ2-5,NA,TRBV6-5,ASSYGRSYQETQY
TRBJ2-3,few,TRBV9,ASSKGLRTDTQY
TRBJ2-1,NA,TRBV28,ASSFTAWNEQF
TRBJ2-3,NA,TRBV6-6,ASSWSRGGNTQY
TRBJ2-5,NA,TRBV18,ASSPRVRWGVGETQY
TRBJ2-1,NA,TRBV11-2,ASSLDPPCPSRYNEQF
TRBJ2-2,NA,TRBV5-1,ASSREDSGTGELF
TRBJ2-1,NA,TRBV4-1,ASSQVGLAGGDEQF
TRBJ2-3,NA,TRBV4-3,ASSDWTSGTTDTQY
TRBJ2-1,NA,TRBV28,ASSPSRREGWNEQF
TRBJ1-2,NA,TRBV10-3,AISARGWGYGYT
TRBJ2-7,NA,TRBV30,AWRIGLANEQY
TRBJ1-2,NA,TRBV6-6,ASSSTGPDGYT
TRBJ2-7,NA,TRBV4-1,ASSSAGTSVYEQY
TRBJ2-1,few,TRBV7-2,ASGSGNEQF
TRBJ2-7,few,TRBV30,AWSREGLAGESYEQY
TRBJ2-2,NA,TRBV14,ASSQEGSGRSRSNTGELF
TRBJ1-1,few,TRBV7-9,ASSLGGLTGDHMNTEAF
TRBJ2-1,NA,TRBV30,AWSGGTSGSPDEQF
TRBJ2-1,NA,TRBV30,AWSDGLAGGDNEQF
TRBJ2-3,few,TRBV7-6,ASSLVRERGTDTQY
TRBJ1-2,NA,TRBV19,ASLSGEGGYT
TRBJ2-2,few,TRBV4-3,ASSLQGGGELF